This is a list of T cell receptor beta chains from one sample in a study of PD-L1 blockade in urothelial cancer. Sequencing used immunoSEQ multiplex PCR; TCRdb keeps in-frame clones, though not all of them. The sample lists tens of thousands of clones, around 90% seen once, with approximately 6% in the top ten. This specimen consisted of PBMCs, obtained around atezolizumab (anti-PD-L1) treatment. Source of these receptors: a woman between 70 and 85 years old with urothelial cancer. CDR3s include the opening cysteine and the closing phenylalanine or tryptophan. The D gene is left open where the match is weak. Size is omitted from some rows. Given values are once, few, many or a class for expanded clones.

V	D	size	J	CDR3	DNA
TRBV19	TRBD2	.	TRBJ2-5	CASSTGGTLKAQYF	TGTGCCAGTAGTACCGGGGGGACTCTGAAGGCCCAGTACTTC
TRBV6-5	.	.	TRBJ1-5	CASSRTAYSNQPQHF	TGTGCCAGCAGCCGAACAGCATATAGCAATCAGCCCCAGCATTTT
TRBV28	.	.	TRBJ2-7	CASRSGGGREQYF	TGTGCCAGCAGGAGCGGAGGGGGCCGGGAGCAGTACTTC
TRBV13	TRBD1	once	TRBJ2-2	CASSTGQGIITGELFF	TGTGCCAGCAGCACGGGACAGGGTATAATTACCGGGGAGCTGTTTTTT
TRBV5-1	TRBD1	.	TRBJ1-1	CASTLTGMNTEAFF	TGCGCCAGCACCCTGACAGGGATGAACACTGAAGCTTTCTTT
TRBV30	.	.	TRBJ1-2	CAWSVQANYGYTF	TGTGCCTGGAGTGTACAGGCTAACTATGGCTACACCTTC
TRBV29-1	.	.	TRBJ1-1	CSVEAPMNTEAFF	TGCAGCGTTGAAGCGCCTATGAACACTGAAGCTTTCTTT
TRBV29-1	TRBD2	few	TRBJ2-1	CSVSGTSGTYNEQFF	TGCAGCGTTTCGGGGACTAGCGGGACCTACAATGAGCAGTTCTTC
TRBV28	TRBD2	.	TRBJ2-7	CASSFALAGFSYEQYF	TGTGCCAGCAGTTTTGCGTTAGCGGGGTTCTCCTACGAGCAGTACTTC
TRBV11-2	.	.	TRBJ2-7	CASSLGPGMSYEQYF	TGTGCCAGCAGCTTAGGTCCGGGGATGAGCTACGAGCAGTACTTC
TRBV7-8	TRBD2	once	TRBJ2-1	CASSLGLAGEGVQFF	TGTGCCAGCAGCTTGGGACTAGCGGGGGAGGGTGTGCAGTTCTTC
TRBV6-4	TRBD2	once	TRBJ2-1	CASSVAGGIHNEQFF	TGTGCCAGCAGTGTTGCGGGGGGGATACACAATGAGCAGTTCTTC
TRBV20-1	.	.	TRBJ2-5	CSAIKQETQYF	TGCAGTGCTATTAAACAAGAGACCCAGTACTTC
TRBV27	.	.	TRBJ1-6	CASSPHNSPLHF	TGTGCCAGCAGCCCTCATAATTCACCCCTCCACTTT
TRBV9	.	.	TRBJ2-5	CASSGQTQETQYF	TGTGCCAGCAGCGGACAGACTCAAGAGACCCAGTACTTC
TRBV6-1	.	once	TRBJ2-1	CASSEVGGGANEQFF	TGTGCCAGCAGTGAAGTCGGGGGTGGAGCGAATGAGCAGTTCTTC
TRBV6-5	TRBD1	.	TRBJ1-2	CASSYLGQGANYGYTF	TGTGCCAGCAGTTACTTGGGACAGGGGGCTAACTATGGCTACACCTTC
TRBV5-6	.	.	TRBJ1-2	CASRTGVANYGYTF	TGTGCCAGCAGGACCGGGGTGGCTAACTATGGCTACACCTTC
TRBV5-1	TRBD2	.	TRBJ2-3	CASSLGPPGRRDTDTQYF	TGCGCCAGCAGCTTGGGGCCCCCCGGGAGGCGGGACACAGATACGCAGTATTTT
TRBV30	.	.	TRBJ2-2	CAWRDSTNTGELFF	TGTGCCTGGAGGGACAGTACGAACACCGGGGAGCTGTTTTTT
TRBV19	TRBD2	.	TRBJ2-5	CASSRTSGNQETQYF	TGTGCCAGTAGTCGGACTAGCGGAAACCAAGAGACCCAGTACTTC
TRBV5-5	.	.	TRBJ1-2	CASSLVGGRDQGYTF	TGTGCCAGCAGCTTGGTGGGGGGGCGCGATCAAGGCTACACCTTC
TRBV7-7	TRBD2	.	TRBJ2-5	CASSLRTSGQGTQYF	TGTGCCAGCAGCCTGAGGACTAGCGGACAGGGGACCCAGTACTTC
TRBV27	TRBD1	.	TRBJ2-3	CASSPQGWTDTQYF	TGTGCCAGCAGTCCACAGGGGTGGACAGATACGCAGTATTTT
TRBV9	TRBD2	.	TRBJ2-1	CASSAAGGQSNEQFF	TGTGCCAGCAGCGCAGCGGGAGGGCAGTCCAATGAGCAGTTCTTC